This TCR beta chain is from a study of metastatic and nonmetastatic thyroid tumors. Whole-study context: Where malignant and benign thyroid patients were concerned, repertoires were compared across blood and tumor or nodule tissue. General study points: Reportedly, malignant thyroid tumors had significantly higher TCR beta diversity than benign nodules, in blood and tumor.

Thyroid surgery was preceded by no treatment in any patient. In the study's own analysis: Researchers built a distant-metastasis classifier for papillary thyroid cancer that drew on CDR3 differences across clinicopathological groups. MiXCR reprocessed the PCR reads for TCRdb. TCRdb, not the original authors, processed these V and J calls. This table has 15,000 or so clones, about 31% appearing once. Germline CDR1 and CDR2: LGHNA and YSLEER. Trimming cost V 4 bases and J 5 bases, with 5 bases left between them. The CDR3 contains 12 residues. Concerning this clone itself: What it binds is not known.

This clonotype originated in a female donor with papillary thyroid cancer or a benign thyroid nodule (not recorded which). Some clones in this sample may be carry-over from other donors' samples. Sequencing was carried out using tumor tissue. The V gene is TRBV4-3, the J gene TRBJ2-2; D call uncertain. Written as DNA, the CDR3 is TGCGCCAGCAGCCGCCTTACCGGGGAGCTGTTTTTT. As protein: CASSRLTGELFF.